Following are 8 T cell receptor beta chains from one sample sequenced in a study of T cells in Graves' hyperthyroidism and ophthalmopathy. There were TCR beta CDR3 regions amplified from RNA transcripts. The HTBI primer set served for first-round RT-PCR of the TCR CDR3. Via MiXCR, TCRdb re-called the multiplex PCR reads, giving one row per CDR3 protein. The data contain fewer than 400,000 distinct CDR3 sequences, approximately 17% of them seen just once; the ten biggest clones take up approximately 31%. The sequencing input was blood. The receptor set was obtained from a man aged 25-45 years with Graves' hyperthyroidism.

This clonotype was recorded at least ten times. The CDR3 coding sequence is TGTGCCAGCAGCCGCGGTGGAGCGGTACTCCAAGAGACCCAGTACTTC. Residues: CASSRGGAVLQETQYF. This rearrangement joins TRBV11-2 to TRBJ2-5; D perhaps matches TRBD2 (5 bases). CDR3 size: 16 residues. Trimming took off 5 bases at V and 1 base at J, with 17 bases between the two ends. Germline CDR1 reads SGHAT; CDR2 reads FQNNGV. Full variable domain (remainder filled in from reference TRBV11-2 and TRBJ2-5): EAGVAQSPRYKIIEKRQSVAFWCNPISGHATLYWYQQILGQGPKLLIQFQNNGVVDDSQLPKDRFSAERLKGVDSTLKIQPAKLEDSAVYLCASSRGGAVLQETQYFGPGTRLLVL.

This clonotype was seen a handful of times. This CDR3 is CASSLAIYREETQYF. In nucleotides, the CDR3 is TGTGCCAGCAGCTTAGCGATTTACAGAGAAGAGACCCAGTACTTC. V is TRBV7-8 and J is TRBJ2-5; no clear D. V was cut by 0 bases and J by 3 bases, with 11 bases left in between. Germline V gene data show CDR1 as SGHVS and CDR2 as FQNEAQ. CDR3 size: 15 residues.

This clonotype was detected only a few times. The rearrangement uses TRBV6-1 and TRBJ1-6; D ambiguous. The length of the CDR3 is 14 residues. Germline V gene lookup returns CDR1 MNHNS and CDR2 SASEGT. Between the trimmed V and J ends, which lost 7 bases and 0 bases, there was a span of 7 bases. CDR3 sequence reads: CASKGVSYNSPLHF. CDR3 bases: TGTGCCAGCAAGGGCGTCTCCTATAATTCACCCCTCCACTTT.

Many counts were recorded for this clonotype. The gene calls are TRBV7-9 and TRBJ2-5, with 10 bases fitting TRBD2. Germline-derived CDR1 and CDR2 are SEHNR and FQNEAQ (reference sequence). With V trimmed by 6 bases and J by 5 bases, 12 bases remained unmatched. The CDR3 length is 16 residues. In nucleotides, the CDR3 is TGTGCCAGCAGTACGACTAGCGGGTTCCCTCGGGAGACCCAGTACTTC. This encodes CASSTTSGFPRETQYF.

This clonotype was seen ten or more times. The CDR3 bases are TGTGCCAGCAGTTCCCCCCGTCGAGATACGCAGTATTTT. This encodes CASSSPRRDTQYF. The chain carries TRBV28 and TRBJ2-3; no definite D call. The length of the CDR3 is 13 residues. V dropped 4 bases and J dropped 5 bases, with 10 bases sitting between them. Germline lookup yields CDR1 MDHEN and CDR2 SYDVKM.

This clonotype has a count of ten or more. The chain recombines TRBV18 with TRBJ2-1, with 8 bases that match TRBD1. V lost 5 bases and J lost 6; bases outside the gene matches: 3. From germline, CDR1 is KGHSH and CDR2 LQKENI. The CDR3 is 13 amino acids. CDR3 DNA: TGTGCCAGCTCAACGGACAGGGCCAATGAGCAGTTCTTC. This codes for CASSTDRANEQFF.

This sequence joins TRBV28 and TRBJ1-5; 10 nucleotides align to TRBD1. The J segment lost 3 bases and the V segment lost 6 bases, leaving 8 bases of the junction unmatched. In germline, CDR1 is MDHEN, CDR2 SYDVKM. The CDR3 extends over 16 amino acids. The CDR3 DNA reads TGTGCCAGCAGGACCGGGACAGGGGATTTCAATCAGCCCCAGCATTTT. Residues: CASRTGTGDFNQPQHF.

This clonotype has ten or more counts. The J gene is TRBJ1-1, the V gene TRBV6-2 or TRBV6-3; D call uncertain. The V end was cut by 6 bases, the J end by 3 bases, with 14 bases between. This CDR3 contains 14 residues. Germline CDR1 reads MNHEY; CDR2 reads SVGEGT. The CDR3 DNA reads as TGTGCCAGCAGGGGCCCCTGGGTGGACACTGAAGCTTTCTTT. This sequence encodes CASRGPWVDTEAFF.